The 24 T cell receptor beta chains listed next were all sequenced from one sample in a study of T cells in localized non-small cell lung cancer. The protocol was immunoSEQ multiplex PCR, while the TCRdb copy is restricted to in-frame clones and leaves out a portion. The data contain approximately 88,000 clones, more than 75% of them singletons. Here the sequenced sample was PBMCs, taken before any cancer treatment. Source of these receptors: a woman between 35 and 75 years old with stage II squamous cell lung carcinoma.

The chain links TRBV29-1 to TRBJ2-7, with 10 bases that match TRBD1. Germline CDR1 and CDR2: SQVTM and ANQGSEA. The CDR3 extends over 12 amino acids. The V and J ends lost 5 bases and 6 bases, in that order; junction bases with no gene match: 4. This CDR3 reads CSVRQGAAEQYF. Here the CDR3 DNA reads TGCAGCGTTCGACAGGGGGCAGCCGAGCAGTACTTC.

This chain uses TRBV29-1 with TRBJ2-7; possible D gene TRBD1, 5 bases. V was clipped by 4 bases and J by 3 bases, with 13 bases between them. The CDR3 is 13 residues long. The germline V gene has CDR1 SQVTM and CDR2 ANQGSEA. CDR3 nucleotides: TGCAGCGTTGTCGGGCAGGGCGGCTACGAGCAGTACTTC. Residues: CSVVGQGGYEQYF.

The chain has TRBV5-1 and TRBJ2-3; 9 nucleotides line up with TRBD2. With V trimmed by 4 bases and J by 0 bases, 9 bases remained unmatched. This CDR3 has 17 residues. Germline V gene sequence: CDR1 SGHRS, CDR2 YFSETQ. CDR3 region: CASSLGVAGVSTDTQYF. The CDR3, as DNA: TGCGCCAGCAGCCTGGGGGTAGCGGGGGTAAGCACAGATACGCAGTATTTT.

This clone is a singleton in its sample. V usage is TRBV11-3 and J usage is TRBJ1-1; D gene uncertain. Deletions cut 2 bases from V and 4 bases from J, with 8 bases between. In germline, CDR1 is SGHNT, CDR2 YENEEA. The CDR3 has 13 residues. The CDR3 DNA follows: TGTGCCAGCAGCTTACGACCAGGCACTGAAGCTTTCTTT. The encoded protein is CASSLRPGTEAFF.

The genes are TRBV10-1 and TRBJ2-2; 7 bases are shared with TRBD1. CDR1 is WNHNN and CDR2 is SYGVQD in the germline V gene (reference sequence). V trimming: 4 bases; J trimming: 4 bases; junction bases outside the gene matches: 6. The CDR3 has 15 amino acids. This CDR3 reads CASSGPGQRTGELFF. For the CDR3, the DNA is TGCGCCAGCAGTGGACCGGGACAGCGCACCGGGGAGCTGTTTTTT.

The chain recombines TRBV10-1 with TRBJ2-7, with D perhaps matching TRBD2 (5 bases). Germline V CDR1 and CDR2: WNHNN, SYGVQD (reference sequence). The CDR3 consists of 15 residues. Trimming took off 3 bases at V and 3 bases at J, with 15 bases between the two ends. The CDR3: CASSDDTSRGYEQYF. CDR3 sequence (DNA): TGCGCCAGCAGTGATGACACATCTCGGGGCTACGAGCAGTACTTC.

This clone showed up just once. The chain joins TRBV5-5 to TRBJ2-1, with 8 bases matching TRBD1. Germline values: CDR1 SGHKS, CDR2 YYEKEE (reference sequence). The CDR3 length is 15 residues. The junction had 17 bases not matched to a gene; V was cut back by 9 bases and J by 9 bases. Here the CDR3 reads CATHPRDRRVGEQFF. CDR3 bases: TGTGCCACCCATCCGCGGGACAGGAGGGTTGGTGAGCAGTTCTTC.

The chain links TRBV7-6 to TRBJ2-2; D possibly corresponds to TRBD1 (5 bases). CDR1 is SGHVS, CDR2 FNYEAQ, per germline. The V end was cut by 6 bases, the J end by 6 bases, with 20 bases between. This CDR3 spans 16 amino acids. The CDR3 spells CASSNLQGEHAGELFF. The DNA of the CDR3 is TGTGCCAGCAGTAATCTTCAGGGTGAGCACGCCGGGGAGCTGTTTTTT.

The rearrangement links TRBV5-1 to TRBJ2-3, with 7 positions matching TRBD1. The V segment lost 0 bases and the J segment 3 bases; nucleotides outside the gene matches: 13. This CDR3 region has 18 residues. Germline assignment: CDR1 SGHRS and CDR2 YFSETQ. In nucleotides, the CDR3 is TGCGCCAGCAGCTTGGATCCCCAGACAGGGCCAGGTACAGATACGCAGTATTTT. Protein product: CASSLDPQTGPGTDTQYF. Variable domain in full (rest from reference TRBV5-1 and TRBJ2-3): KAGVTQTPRYLIKTRGQQVTLSCSPISGHRSVSWYQQTPGQGLQFLFEYFSETQRNKGNFPGRFSGRQFSNSRSEMNVSTLELGDSALYLCASSLDPQTGPGTDTQYFGPGTRLTVL.

The rearrangement uses TRBV5-4 and TRBJ1-4, with unresolved D. Germline values: CDR1 SGHNT, CDR2 YYREEE (reference sequence). This CDR3 is built from 13 residues. The ends were cut back, 4 bases at V and 8 bases at J, with 12 bases in the middle. CDR3 sequence reads: CASSLDMEEKLFF. CDR3 bases: TGTGCCAGCAGCCTAGACATGGAGGAAAAACTGTTTTTT.

The J gene is TRBJ2-7, the V gene TRBV29-1; the D is unclear. The CDR3 is made up of 11 amino acids. The V end lost 5 bases, the J end lost 2 bases, and 7 bases lay between the germline ends. Germline V gene data show CDR1 as SQVTM and CDR2 as ANQGSEA. This CDR3 reads CSVNFAYEQYF. CDR3 coding DNA: TGCAGCGTTAATTTCGCCTACGAGCAGTACTTC.

The gene calls are TRBV5-6 and TRBJ2-2, with TRBD2 as a possible D gene (5 bases). CDR1 is SGHDT and CDR2 is YYEEEE in the germline V gene. This CDR3 contains 13 residues. The V gene lost 4 bases and the J gene lost 5 bases, with 9 bases spanning the gap. CDR3 DNA: TGTGCCAGCAGCATGGACTTGACCGGGGAGCTGTTTTTT. It translates to CASSMDLTGELFF.

V and J are TRBV5-1 and TRBJ2-5, with D perhaps given as TRBD1 or TRBD2 (5 bases each). V lost 4 bases and J lost 3, with 13 bases in between. The CDR3 is 14 residues long. Germline loops: CDR1 SGHRS, CDR2 YFSETQ. The chain's CDR3 is CASSPRVGEETQYF. As DNA, the CDR3 is TGCGCCAGCAGCCCCCGAGTGGGGGAAGAGACCCAGTACTTC. Looking up the rest from reference TRBV5-1 and TRBJ2-5 gives the full variable domain: KAGVTQTPRYLIKTRGQQVTLSCSPISGHRSVSWYQQTPGQGLQFLFEYFSETQRNKGNFPGRFSGRQFSNSRSEMNVSTLELGDSALYLCASSPRVGEETQYFGPGTRLLVL.

This chain uses TRBV2 with TRBJ2-1; 7 bases match TRBD2. V dropped 2 bases and J dropped 7; count of bases not matched to a gene: 8. Germline lookup yields CDR1 SNHLY and CDR2 FYNNEI. The CDR3 sequence is 15 residues long. The CDR3 region is CASSETAGVVNEQFF. In nucleotides, the CDR3 is TGTGCCAGCAGTGAAACGGCGGGAGTGGTAAATGAGCAGTTCTTC.

The chain has TRBV5-1 and TRBJ2-5; no definite D call. V lost 5 bases and J lost 5, with 7 bases in between. Germline assignment: CDR1 SGHRS and CDR2 YFSETQ. The CDR3 is 11 residues long. CDR3 in amino acids: CASRAAETQYF. In DNA, the CDR3 is TGCGCCAGCAGGGCCGCGGAGACCCAGTACTTC.

This clone has a single count. The genes are TRBV5-1 and TRBJ2-7; a weak D match, TRBD2 (5 bases). The CDR3 contains 14 residues. Trimming pared 0 bases from V and 5 bases from J, leaving 12 bases between. CDR1 is SGHRS, CDR2 YFSETQ, per germline. CDR3 residues: CASSLAWERNEQYF. The CDR3 DNA sequence: TGCGCCAGCAGCTTGGCCTGGGAGAGGAACGAGCAGTACTTC.

The chain combines TRBV2 with TRBJ1-5, with D tentatively TRBD1 (5 bases). Germline V gene sequence: CDR1 SNHLY, CDR2 FYNNEI. Trimming took off 8 bases at V and 3 bases at J, with 11 bases between the two ends. The CDR3 loop spans 13 amino acids. The CDR3: CASSRDSNQPQHF. The CDR3 DNA sequence: TGTGCCAGCTCAAGGGACTCCAATCAGCCCCAGCATTTT.

This chain uses TRBV6-6 with TRBJ1-2; possible D gene TRBD1, 5 bases. Germline-derived CDR1 and CDR2 are MNHNY and SVGAGI (reference sequence). V lost 5 bases and J lost 0, with 13 bases in between. The CDR3 is 15 residues long. CDR3: CASSPGDRSNYGYTF. In DNA, the CDR3 is TGTGCCAGCAGTCCCGGGGACCGTTCTAACTATGGCTACACCTTC.

This clone appeared a few times. The CDR3 reads CASGDDRATEAFF. CDR3 nucleotides: TGTGCCAGCGGGGACGACAGGGCCACTGAAGCTTTCTTT. The chain joins TRBV28 to TRBJ1-1, with 7 bases lining up with TRBD1. The CDR3 length is 13 residues. CDR1 and CDR2 (germline): MDHEN, SYDVKM. The junction had 7 bases not matched to a gene; V was cut back by 8 bases and J by 4 bases.

The V and J genes are TRBV9 and TRBJ1-1; a weak D match, TRBD1 (6 bases). The CDR3 totals 16 residues. The germline V and J ends were trimmed by 4 bases and 0 bases, with 16 bases remaining between them. Germline-derived CDR1 and CDR2 are SGDLS and YYNGEE. The chain's CDR3 is CASSPFHGTLNTEAFF. The CDR3 DNA is TGTGCCAGCAGCCCCTTTCACGGGACACTGAACACTGAAGCTTTCTTT.

The chain is built from TRBV5-1 and TRBJ1-2; D is unclear. Germline lookup yields CDR1 SGHRS and CDR2 YFSETQ. This CDR3 is 13 amino acids long. V was clipped by 3 bases and J by 8 bases, with 14 bases between them. Written as DNA, the CDR3 is TGCGCCAGCAGCTACGACCCCGGAGGGGGCTACACCTTC. Its translation is CASSYDPGGGYTF.

The CDR3 nucleotides are TGCGCCAGCAGCCTTAGCCGGGACAGAGGGGACACCATATATTTT. Translating it yields CASSLSRDRGDTIYF. This chain joins TRBV4-1 and TRBJ1-3; 7 nucleotides line up with TRBD1. In germline, CDR1 is MGHRA, CDR2 YSYEKL. The length of the CDR3 is 15 residues. With 4 bases clipped from V and 8 bases from J, the junction kept 11 bases outside the gene matches.

J is TRBJ1-4 and V is TRBV6-5, with D maybe TRBD1 (5 bases). Germline-derived CDR1 and CDR2 are MNHEY and SVGAGI. The CDR3 length is 14 residues. V was pared by 6 bases and J by 0 bases, with 8 bases between. The CDR3 nucleotides read TGTGCCAGCAGGTTGACAGCAACTAATGAAAAACTGTTTTTT. This sequence encodes CASRLTATNEKLFF.

The CDR3 DNA is TGTGCCAGCAGACCTTCCCTACAGGCGCTTACTGAAGCTTTCTTT. Protein sequence: CASRPSLQALTEAFF. The rearrangement uses TRBV27 and TRBJ1-1; tentative D call: TRBD1 (5 bases). This CDR3 comprises 15 residues. Per germline, CDR1 MNHEY and CDR2 SMNVEV (reference sequence). V lost 6 bases and J lost 5, with 19 bases in between.